This T cell receptor (beta chain) was identified during a study of T cells in Graves' hyperthyroidism and ophthalmopathy. It was RNA transcripts that yielded the amplified TCR beta CDR3 regions. The HTBI set primed first-round TCR CDR3 RT-PCR. TCRdb reanalysed the multiplex PCR reads using MiXCR and keeps one entry per CDR3 protein. Here the sample spans about 400,000 distinct CDR3 sequences, approximately 14% being singletons. Germline CDR1 reads LNHDA; CDR2 reads SQIVND (reference sequence). The length of the CDR3 is 13 residues. Trimming took 5 bases from V and 6 from J, leaving 13 bases between them. This clonotype was observed a few times.

This sequence joins TRBV19 and TRBJ1-2; a weak D match, TRBD1 (6 bases). The TCR originated in a woman aged 18 to 35 with Graves' hyperthyroidism. Sequenced sample: blood. The CDR3 nucleotides are TGTGCCAGTAGTCCACAGGGAGGTCATGGCTACACCTTC. Translated, it gives CASSPQGGHGYTF. Full variable domain (missing parts from reference TRBV19 and TRBJ1-2): DGGITQSPKYLFRKEGQNVTLSCEQNLNHDAMYWYRQDPGQGLRLIYYSQIVNDFQKGDIAEGYSVSREKKESFPLTVTSAQKNPTAFYLCASSPQGGHGYTFGSGTRLTVV.